The TCR beta chain described here comes from a study of OX40 agonist ivuxolimab in advanced cancers. Study-level information: The dose-escalation cohort was around 83% male, with a mean age of about 58 years, ranging about 23 to 90. General observations from the study: There were, on average, more expanded clones in CD8+ T cells than in CD4+. Near-lowest levels of clonal expansion characterized partial responders at 0.1-3.0 mg/kg.

Sequencing used immunoSEQ multiplex PCR; TCRdb keeps in-frame clones, though not all of them. The sample has about 75,000 clones, roughly 84% seen once. Regarding this clone: Its antigen is currently unknown.

CDR3 length: 15 residues. V was clipped by 0 bases and J by 6 bases, with 13 bases between them. Germline V lookup: CDR1 LNHNV, CDR2 YYDKDF (reference sequence). This receptor was obtained from an adult with an advanced solid tumor such as melanoma, head and neck, liver or kidney cancer. The chain couples TRBV15 to TRBJ2-3; no definite D call. The input for sequencing was CD4+ or CD8+ T cells sorted from blood, taken in a trial of the OX40 agonist ivuxolimab. CDR3 region: CATSRDLHRADTQYF. Here the CDR3 DNA reads TGTGCCACCAGCAGAGATCTCCATCGGGCTGATACGCAGTATTTT.